This T cell receptor (beta chain) is drawn from a study of blood T cell repertoires in COVID-19. Clones were read by immunoSEQ multiplex PCR, and TCRdb kept only the in-frame ones, dropping some. Among approximately 300,000 clones, 87% were seen once, and the ten largest hold approximately 5%. V trimming: 5 bases; J trimming: 0 bases; junction bases outside the gene matches: 10. CDR1 SGHTA and CDR2 FQGTGA come from the germline V gene. The CDR3 consists of 18 residues. The rearrangement uses TRBV7-3 and TRBJ2-2, with 9 bases that match TRBD1. The source is a woman in her twenties or thirties who had recovered from COVID-19. The sample consisted of PBMCs or T cells enriched from blood (not recorded which). The CDR3 loop reads CASSRKGQGVANTGELFF. The DNA for the CDR3 is TGTGCCAGCAGCAGAAAGGGACAGGGAGTCGCGAACACCGGGGAGCTGTTTTTT.